These 12 T cell receptor beta chains originate from one sample sequenced in a study of blood T cells in healthy people across ages. Through a sample-barcoded 5' primer and a J-beta primer mix, a second PCR was run for 7 to 11 cycles. TCRdb reanalysed the 5' RACE reads using MiXCR and keeps one entry per CDR3 protein. The sample lists around 1,700,000 distinct CDR3 sequences; roughly 30% were seen once. Sequencing was performed on blood. The receptors shown here come from a woman aged 30 to 39 in good health.

The chain has TRBV12-3 or TRBV12-4 and TRBJ1-1; D gene uncertain. V dropped 6 bases and J dropped 6 bases, with 14 bases sitting between them. This CDR3 comprises 13 residues. For the CDR3, the DNA is TGTGCCAGCAGACCCTCGGACTCCGCTGAAGCTTTCTTT. Its protein is CASRPSDSAEAFF.

V usage is TRBV4-1 and J usage is TRBJ2-2, with D perhaps being TRBD1 or TRBD2 (5 bases each). The CDR3 spans 15 residues. Germline V gives CDR1 MGHRA, CDR2 YSYEKL. Trimming cost V 4 bases and J 0 bases, with 9 bases left between them. CDR3 in DNA: TGCGCCAGCAGCCTCCGGGACGCGAACACCGGGGAGCTGTTTTTT. This translates into CASSLRDANTGELFF.

This clonotype was counted a few times. The chain couples TRBV15 to TRBJ2-3, with D tentatively TRBD2 (5 bases). V lost 0 bases and J lost 0, with 7 bases in between. This CDR3 is 15 amino acids long. Germline V lookup: CDR1 LNHNV, CDR2 YYDKDF (reference sequence). The CDR3 DNA follows: TGTGCCACCAGCAGAGATCGGACTAGCACAGATACGCAGTATTTT. Translated, it gives CATSRDRTSTDTQYF.

This clonotype was counted only a few times. The V and J genes are TRBV20-1 and TRBJ1-1; D is uncertain. This CDR3 spans 12 amino acids. Per germline, CDR1 DFQATT and CDR2 SNEGSKA (reference sequence). V lost 0 bases, J lost 5 bases, and 7 bases lay in between. The CDR3 spells CSARDSETEAFF. CDR3 nucleotide sequence: TGCAGTGCTAGAGATTCCGAGACTGAAGCTTTCTTT.

This clonotype occurred a few times. The J gene is TRBJ1-1, the V gene TRBV4-3, with D uncertain. The V gene lost 0 bases and the J gene lost 4 bases, with 12 bases spanning the gap. Looked up from germline, CDR1 is LGHNA and CDR2 is YSLEER. This CDR3 has 15 residues. CDR3 sequence reads: CASSQDPGRTTEAFF. The CDR3 coding sequence is TGCGCCAGCAGCCAAGATCCCGGACGGACCACTGAAGCTTTCTTT.

The table lists this clonotype with many counts. This chain connects TRBV10-3 to TRBJ2-7, with D perhaps TRBD2 (6 bases). The V and J ends lost 3 bases and 3 bases respectively, with 15 bases between them. CDR3 size: 15 residues. Germline V gene data show CDR1 as ENHRY and CDR2 as SYGVKD. The CDR3 DNA is TGTGCCATCAGTGATCCGGGGGTGGGAGGCTACGAGCAGTACTTC. Its protein product is CAISDPGVGGYEQYF.

The sample holds many counts of this clonotype. The rearrangement uses TRBV20-1 and TRBJ2-7, with D possibly matching TRBD2 (5 bases). Deletions cut 6 bases from V and 0 bases from J, with 18 bases between. The CDR3 loop spans 15 amino acids. In germline, CDR1 is DFQATT, CDR2 SNEGSKA (reference sequence). The CDR3 region has the DNA TGCAGTGCCCCAGCTTACCAGCGGAGCTCCTACGAGCAGTACTTC. Translation: CSAPAYQRSSYEQYF.

This clonotype was counted ten times or more. The rearrangement links TRBV11-2 to TRBJ2-7, with D perhaps matching TRBD2 (5 bases). With 5 bases removed from V and 0 bases from J, the gap between germline ends came to 14 bases. Germline CDR1 SGHAT, CDR2 FQNNGV. This CDR3 region has 15 residues. CDR3 residues: CASSPWVGSSYEQYF. CDR3 nucleotides: TGTGCCAGCAGCCCCTGGGTGGGGAGCTCCTACGAGCAGTACTTC.

As regards this clonotype: The junction shows a germline mismatch at one end, possibly a read error. This chain joins TRBV4-1 and TRBJ2-1; maybe TRBD2 (6 bases). CDR3 length: 18 amino acids. The germline gives CDR1 MGHRA, CDR2 YSYEKL. The CDR3 loop is CAGSQDSGGVSSYNEQFF. The CDR3 nucleotides read TGCGCCGGCAGCCAAGATAGCGGAGGGGTTAGCTCCTACAATGAGCAGTTCTTC.

This clonotype was counted between two and nine times. V and J are TRBV20-1 and TRBJ2-7; the D call may be TRBD1 or TRBD2 (6 bases each). With 1 base removed from V and 1 base from J, the gap between germline ends came to 11 bases. The CDR3 contains 14 residues. CDR1 DFQATT and CDR2 SNEGSKA come from the germline V gene (reference sequence). CDR3 coding DNA: TGCAGTGCTAGAGGGGGGGCTTCGTCCTACGAGCAGTACTTC. This gives the protein CSARGGASSYEQYF.

This clonotype was detected only a few times. V and J are TRBV3-1 and TRBJ2-5; 10 nucleotides line up with TRBD2. Germline trimming cut 3 bases from V and 7 bases from J; bases unmatched to any gene: 11. The CDR3 is made up of 16 amino acids. CDR1 LGHDT and CDR2 YNNKEL come from the germline V gene (reference sequence). The CDR3 nucleotides read TGTGCCAGCAGCCAGGCTAGCGGGAGCCTCTCCGGGACCCAGTACTTC. Its protein product is CASSQASGSLSGTQYF.

This clonotype was recorded a few times. The chain combines TRBV29-1 with TRBJ1-5; TRBD1 might be the D (6 bases). The CDR3 is made up of 14 amino acids. Between the trimmed V and J ends, which lost 4 bases and 3 bases, there was a span of 13 bases. Germline CDR1 is SQVTM and CDR2 is ANQGSEA. CDR3 DNA sequence: TGCAGCGTTGGGGGGCAGGGGACCAATCAGCCCCAGCATTTT. This gives the protein CSVGGQGTNQPQHF.